This TCR beta chain was sequenced for a study of T cell repertoires in cytomegalovirus infection. Study context: Public TCR beta signatures were indicative of both CMV infection and a matching HLA type.

TCRdb reanalysed the reads using MiXCR and keeps one entry per CDR3 protein. The table has roughly 180,000 distinct CDR3 sequences, roughly 27% seen once; the top ten hold 31%. Trimming took 2 bases from V and 4 from J, leaving 16 bases between them. In germline, CDR1 is MNHEY, CDR2 SVGAGI. The CDR3 has 16 residues. J is TRBJ2-3 and V is TRBV6-5, with D perhaps TRBD2 (6 bases). The clonotype originates from a human donor in good health (CMV status not recorded). Some clones in this sample may be carry-over from other donors' samples. The source material was PBMCs. CDR3 DNA sequence: TGTGCCAGCAGTTACGGGATGACTAGTCGGGCAGATACGCAGTATTTT. It translates to CASSYGMTSRADTQYF.